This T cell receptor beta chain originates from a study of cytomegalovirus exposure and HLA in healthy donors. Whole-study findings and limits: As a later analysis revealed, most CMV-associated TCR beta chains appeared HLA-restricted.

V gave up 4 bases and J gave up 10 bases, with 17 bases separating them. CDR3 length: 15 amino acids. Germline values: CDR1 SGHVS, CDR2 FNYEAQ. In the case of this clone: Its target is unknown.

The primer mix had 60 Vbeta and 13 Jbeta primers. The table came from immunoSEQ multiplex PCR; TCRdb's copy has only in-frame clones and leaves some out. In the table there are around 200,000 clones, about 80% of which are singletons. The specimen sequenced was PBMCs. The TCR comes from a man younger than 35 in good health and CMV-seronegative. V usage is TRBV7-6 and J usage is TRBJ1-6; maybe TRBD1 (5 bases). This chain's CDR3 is CASSSGGGGGSPLHF. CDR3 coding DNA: TGTGCCAGCAGCTCCGGCGGGGGGGGAGGATCACCCCTCCACTTT.